The present T cell receptor (beta chain) was sequenced within a study of CD8+ T cells in alopecia areata. The study's findings and limits: In scalp samples, resident alphabeta T cells of normal skin are also sequenced. Shared TCR sequences were less clear between patients than in mice, possibly partly from HLA diversity. The study found higher clonality in lesional than normal scalp, especially in alopecia totalis/universalis.

Comment on this clone: Its antigen remains unknown.

As the sequencing template, cDNA was produced by extracting RNA and reverse transcribing it. Sequencing used immunoSEQ multiplex PCR; TCRdb keeps in-frame clones, though not all of them. The sample shows some 180,000 clones, approximately 53% of them seen only once. CD4+ and CD8+ T cells were sorted from PBMCs. CDR1 is MNHEY and CDR2 is SMNVEV in the germline V gene (reference sequence). The CDR3 spans 13 residues. V dropped 8 bases and J dropped 3 bases, with 14 bases sitting between them. Sequencing used CD8+ T cells sorted from blood. The sequence came from a human donor in good health. The chain couples TRBV27 to TRBJ2-7; a weak D match, TRBD1 (5 bases). The CDR3 DNA reads TGTGCCAGCGGTAAAACAGGTGACTACGAGCAGTACTTC. Protein sequence: CASGKTGDYEQYF.